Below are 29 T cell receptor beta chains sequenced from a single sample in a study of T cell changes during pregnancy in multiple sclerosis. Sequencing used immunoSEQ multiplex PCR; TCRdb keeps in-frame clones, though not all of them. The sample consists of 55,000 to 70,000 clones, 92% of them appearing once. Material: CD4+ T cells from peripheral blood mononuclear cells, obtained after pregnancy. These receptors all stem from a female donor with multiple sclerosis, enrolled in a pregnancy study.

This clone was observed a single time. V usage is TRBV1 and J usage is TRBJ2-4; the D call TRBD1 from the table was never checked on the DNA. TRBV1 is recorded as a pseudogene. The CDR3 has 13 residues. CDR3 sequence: CTSRQGGGNIQYF. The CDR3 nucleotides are TGCACCAGCAGACAGGGGGGGGGAAACATTCAGTACTTC.

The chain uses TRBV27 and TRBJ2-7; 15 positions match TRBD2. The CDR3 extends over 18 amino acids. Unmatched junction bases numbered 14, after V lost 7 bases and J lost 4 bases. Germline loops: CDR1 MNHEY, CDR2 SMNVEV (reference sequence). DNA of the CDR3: TGTGCCAGCACTCCGGGCGGACTAGCGGGAGGGCCGGTGTACGAGCAGTACTTC. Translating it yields CASTPGGLAGGPVYEQYF.

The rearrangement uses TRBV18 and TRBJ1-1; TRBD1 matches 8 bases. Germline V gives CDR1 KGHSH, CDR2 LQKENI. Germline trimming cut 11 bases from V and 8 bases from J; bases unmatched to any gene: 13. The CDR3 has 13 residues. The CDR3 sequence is CAVGGAGGAEAFF. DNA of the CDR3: TGTGCCGTGGGGGGGGCAGGGGGCGCGGAAGCTTTCTTT.

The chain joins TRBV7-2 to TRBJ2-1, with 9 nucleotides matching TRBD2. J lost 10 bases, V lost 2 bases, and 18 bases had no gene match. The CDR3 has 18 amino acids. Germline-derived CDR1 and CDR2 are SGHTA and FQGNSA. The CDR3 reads CASSLRTRSGGTPGEQFF. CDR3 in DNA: TGTGCCAGCAGCTTAAGGACCCGGAGCGGGGGGACCCCTGGGGAGCAGTTCTTC.

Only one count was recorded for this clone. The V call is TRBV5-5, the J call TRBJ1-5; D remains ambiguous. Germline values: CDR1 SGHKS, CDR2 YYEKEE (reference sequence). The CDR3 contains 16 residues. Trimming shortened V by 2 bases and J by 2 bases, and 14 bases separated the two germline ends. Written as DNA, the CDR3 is TGTGCCAGCAGCTTTACCTCTGACGGGGGCAATCAGCCCCAGCATTTT. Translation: CASSFTSDGGNQPQHF.

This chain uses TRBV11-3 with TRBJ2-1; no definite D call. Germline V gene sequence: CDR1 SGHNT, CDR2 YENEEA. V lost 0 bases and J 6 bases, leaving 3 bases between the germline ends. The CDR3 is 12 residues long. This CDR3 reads CASSLDSNEQFF. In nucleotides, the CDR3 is TGTGCCAGCAGCTTAGATAGCAATGAGCAGTTCTTC.

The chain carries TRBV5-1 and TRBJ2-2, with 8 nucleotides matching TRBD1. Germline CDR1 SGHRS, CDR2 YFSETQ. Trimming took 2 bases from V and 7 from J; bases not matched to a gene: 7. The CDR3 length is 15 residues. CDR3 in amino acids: CASSLRTGKVGELFF. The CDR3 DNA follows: TGCGCCAGCAGCTTAAGGACAGGGAAAGTCGGGGAGCTGTTTTTT.

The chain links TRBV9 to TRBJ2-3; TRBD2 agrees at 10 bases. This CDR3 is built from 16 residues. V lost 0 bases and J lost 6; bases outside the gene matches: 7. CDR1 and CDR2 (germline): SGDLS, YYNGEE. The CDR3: CASSVGAGGLLDTQYF. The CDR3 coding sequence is TGTGCCAGCAGCGTAGGAGCGGGAGGGCTTCTCGATACGCAGTATTTT.

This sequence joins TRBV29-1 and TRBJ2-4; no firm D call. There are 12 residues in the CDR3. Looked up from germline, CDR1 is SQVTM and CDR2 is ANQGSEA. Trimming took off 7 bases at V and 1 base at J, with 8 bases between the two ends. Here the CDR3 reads CSASGAKNIQYF. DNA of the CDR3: TGCAGCGCCTCAGGTGCCAAAAACATTCAGTACTTC.

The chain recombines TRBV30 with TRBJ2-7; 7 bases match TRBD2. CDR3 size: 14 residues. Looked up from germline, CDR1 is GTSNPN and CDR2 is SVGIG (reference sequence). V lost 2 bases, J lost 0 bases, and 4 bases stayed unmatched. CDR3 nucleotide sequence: TGTGCCTGGAGTCTCGGCGGGAGCTCCTACGAGCAGTACTTC. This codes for CAWSLGGSSYEQYF.

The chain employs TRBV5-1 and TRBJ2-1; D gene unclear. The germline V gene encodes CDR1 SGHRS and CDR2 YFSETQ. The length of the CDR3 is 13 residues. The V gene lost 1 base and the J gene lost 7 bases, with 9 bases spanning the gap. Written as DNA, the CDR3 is TGCGCCAGCAGCTTGATCCCCAGGAATGAGCAGTTCTTC. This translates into CASSLIPRNEQFF. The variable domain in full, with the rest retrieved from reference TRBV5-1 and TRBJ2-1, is KAGVTQTPRYLIKTRGQQVTLSCSPISGHRSVSWYQQTPGQGLQFLFEYFSETQRNKGNFPGRFSGRQFSNSRSEMNVSTLELGDSALYLCASSLIPRNEQFFGPGTRLTVL.

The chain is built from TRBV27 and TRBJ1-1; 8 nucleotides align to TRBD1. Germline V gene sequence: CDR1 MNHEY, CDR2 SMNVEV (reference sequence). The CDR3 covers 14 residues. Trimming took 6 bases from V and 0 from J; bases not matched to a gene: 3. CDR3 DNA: TGTGCCAGCAGAACAGGGGGTCTGAACACTGAAGCTTTCTTT. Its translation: CASRTGGLNTEAFF.

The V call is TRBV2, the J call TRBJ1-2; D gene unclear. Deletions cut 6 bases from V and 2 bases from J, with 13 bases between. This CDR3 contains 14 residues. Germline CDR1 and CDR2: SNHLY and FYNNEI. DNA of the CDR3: TGTGCCAGCAGCCCGACTCGAGGGAACTATGGCTACACCTTC. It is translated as CASSPTRGNYGYTF. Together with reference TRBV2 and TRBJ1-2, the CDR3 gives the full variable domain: EPEVTQTPSHQVTQMGQEVILRCVPISNHLYFYWYRQILGQKVEFLVSFYNNEISEKSEIFDDQFSVERPDGSNFTLKIRSTKLEDSAMYFCASSPTRGNYGYTFGSGTRLTVV.

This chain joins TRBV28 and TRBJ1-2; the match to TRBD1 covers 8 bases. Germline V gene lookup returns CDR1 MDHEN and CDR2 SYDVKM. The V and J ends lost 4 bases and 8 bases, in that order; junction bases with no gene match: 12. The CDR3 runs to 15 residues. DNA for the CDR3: TGTGCCAGCAGTTCCTCAGGACAGGGTAGTACGGGCTACACCTTC. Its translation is CASSSSGQGSTGYTF.

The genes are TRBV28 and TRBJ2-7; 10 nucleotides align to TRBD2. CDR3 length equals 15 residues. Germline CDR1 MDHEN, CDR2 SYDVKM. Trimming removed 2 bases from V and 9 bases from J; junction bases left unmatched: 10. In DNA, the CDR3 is TGTGCCAGCAGTTTAGTAGCGGGGGGCTCCCCAGGGCAGTACTTC. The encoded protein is CASSLVAGGSPGQYF.

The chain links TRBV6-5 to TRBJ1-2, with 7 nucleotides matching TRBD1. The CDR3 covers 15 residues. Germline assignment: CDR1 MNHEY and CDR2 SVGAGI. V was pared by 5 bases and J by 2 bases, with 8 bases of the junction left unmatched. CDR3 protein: CASSQGTATNYGYTF. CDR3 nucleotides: TGTGCCAGCAGTCAGGGGACAGCGACGAACTATGGCTACACCTTC.

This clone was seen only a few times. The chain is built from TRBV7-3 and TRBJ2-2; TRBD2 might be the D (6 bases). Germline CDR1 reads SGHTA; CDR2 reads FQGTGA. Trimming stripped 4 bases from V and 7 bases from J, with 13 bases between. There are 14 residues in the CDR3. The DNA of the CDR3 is TGTGCCAGCAGCTCGACGGGACTCATCGGGGAGCTGTTTTTT. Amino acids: CASSSTGLIGELFF. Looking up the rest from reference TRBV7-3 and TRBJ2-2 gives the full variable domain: GAGVSQTPSNKVTEKGKYVELRCDPISGHTALYWYRQSLGQGPEFLIYFQGTGAADDSGLPNDRFFAVRPEGSVSTLKIQRTERGDSAVYLCASSSTGLIGELFFGEGSRLTVL.

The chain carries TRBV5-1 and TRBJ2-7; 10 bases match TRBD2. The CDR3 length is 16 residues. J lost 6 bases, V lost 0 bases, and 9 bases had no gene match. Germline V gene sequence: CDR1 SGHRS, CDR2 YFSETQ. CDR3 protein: CASSLVTRSGRGEQYF. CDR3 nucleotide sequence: TGCGCCAGCAGCTTGGTGACCAGGAGCGGGAGGGGCGAGCAGTACTTC.

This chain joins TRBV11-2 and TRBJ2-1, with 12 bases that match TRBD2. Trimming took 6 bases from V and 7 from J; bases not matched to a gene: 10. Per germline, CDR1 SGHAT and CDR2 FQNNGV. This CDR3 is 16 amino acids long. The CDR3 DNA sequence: TGTGCCAGCAGTCCCCCTAGCGGGGGGGCCCGAAATGAGCAGTTCTTC. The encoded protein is CASSPPSGGARNEQFF.

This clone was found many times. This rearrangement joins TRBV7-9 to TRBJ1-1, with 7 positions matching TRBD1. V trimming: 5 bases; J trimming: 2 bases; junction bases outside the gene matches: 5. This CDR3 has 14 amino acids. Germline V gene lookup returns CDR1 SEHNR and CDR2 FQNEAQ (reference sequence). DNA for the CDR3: TGTGCCAGCAGCATCGGACAGGTTAACACTGAAGCTTTCTTT. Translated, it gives CASSIGQVNTEAFF.

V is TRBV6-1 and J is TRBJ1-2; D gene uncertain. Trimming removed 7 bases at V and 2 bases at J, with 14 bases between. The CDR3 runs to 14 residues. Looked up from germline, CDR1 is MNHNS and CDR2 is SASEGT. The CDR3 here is CASKPAGSNYGYTF. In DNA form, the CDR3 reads TGTGCCAGCAAACCGGCGGGATCCAACTATGGCTACACCTTC.

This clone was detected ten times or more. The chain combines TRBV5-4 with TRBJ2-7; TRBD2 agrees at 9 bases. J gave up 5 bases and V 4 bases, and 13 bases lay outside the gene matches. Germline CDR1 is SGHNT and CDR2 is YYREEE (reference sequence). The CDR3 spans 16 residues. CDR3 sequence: CASSPKGLAGPHEQYF. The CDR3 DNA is TGTGCCAGCAGCCCAAAAGGGCTAGCGGGACCCCACGAGCAGTACTTC.

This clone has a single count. CDR3 sequence reads: CASSAFPGQGAGGYTF. The CDR3 DNA follows: TGTGCCAGCAGTGCCTTCCCAGGACAGGGGGCGGGTGGCTACACCTTC. The chain is built from TRBV27 and TRBJ1-2; the match to TRBD1 covers 11 bases. The V gene's germline CDR1 is MNHEY and CDR2 SMNVEV (reference sequence). V lost 5 bases to trimming and J lost 7 bases; unmatched junction nucleotides: 12. The CDR3 covers 16 residues.

DNA of the CDR3: TGTGCCAGTAGTATAGCGGGACAGGGTAAAGAGACCCAGTACTTC. It specifies CASSIAGQGKETQYF. V is TRBV19 and J is TRBJ2-5, with TRBD1 matching 9 bases. CDR1 and CDR2 from the germline V gene are LNHDA and SQIVND (reference sequence). This CDR3 is 15 amino acids long. The junction had 3 bases not matched to a gene; V was cut back by 1 base and J by 3 bases.

CDR3 sequence reads: CASSLGVGAAPLHF. DNA for the CDR3: TGTGCCAGCAGTTTAGGGGTGGGTGCGGCACCCCTCCACTTT. The chain recombines TRBV6-5 with TRBJ1-6; D possibly corresponds to TRBD1 (5 bases). The CDR3 length is 14 residues. Germline V lookup: CDR1 MNHEY, CDR2 SVGAGI. Trimming took 4 bases from V and 11 from J, leaving 15 bases between them.

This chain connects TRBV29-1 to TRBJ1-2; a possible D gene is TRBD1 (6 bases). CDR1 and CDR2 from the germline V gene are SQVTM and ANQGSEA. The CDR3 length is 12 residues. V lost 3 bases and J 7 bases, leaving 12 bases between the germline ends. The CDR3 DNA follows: TGCAGCGTTGATTGGCAGGGGCTTGGCTACACCTTC. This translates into CSVDWQGLGYTF.

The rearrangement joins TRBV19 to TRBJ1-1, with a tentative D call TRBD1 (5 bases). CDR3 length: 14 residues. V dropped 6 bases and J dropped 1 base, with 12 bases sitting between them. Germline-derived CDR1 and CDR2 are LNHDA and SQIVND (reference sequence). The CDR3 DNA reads TGTGCCAGTAGAGCTCCTGGACAGAACACTGAAGCTTTCTTT. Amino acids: CASRAPGQNTEAFF.

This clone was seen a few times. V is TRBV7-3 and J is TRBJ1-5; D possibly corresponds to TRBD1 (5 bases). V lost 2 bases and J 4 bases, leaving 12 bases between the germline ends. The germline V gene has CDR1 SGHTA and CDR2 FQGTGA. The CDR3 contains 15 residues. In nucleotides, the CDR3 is TGTGCCAGCAGCTTACGGGGCGGGGAGAATCAGCCCCAGCATTTT. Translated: CASSLRGGENQPQHF.

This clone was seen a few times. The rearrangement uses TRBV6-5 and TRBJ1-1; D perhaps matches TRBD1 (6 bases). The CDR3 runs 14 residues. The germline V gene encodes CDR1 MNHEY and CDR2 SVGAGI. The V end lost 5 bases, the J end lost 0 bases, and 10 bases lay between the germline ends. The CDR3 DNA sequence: TGTGCCAGCAGTCGACAGGTTATGAACACTGAAGCTTTCTTT. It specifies CASSRQVMNTEAFF.